A selection of T cell receptor beta chains follows, all from one sample in a study of CD8 T cells in Susac syndrome. A single record per CDR3 protein comes from TCRdb applying MiXCR to the immunoSEQ multiplex PCR reads. The sample lists 110,000 to 150,000 distinct CDR3 sequences, about 93% occurring once. Sequencing was carried out using CD8+ T cells from PBMCs. The source of these receptors is a human donor in good health. CDR3s include the opening cysteine and the closing phenylalanine or tryptophan. The D gene is left open where the match is weak. Expanded clones get a size class; other rows say once, few or many, or leave the size out.

>TRBJ1-2|TRBV27|-|15|-
CASSPRASANYGYTF
TGTGCCAGCAGTCCGCGGGCCTCAGCTAACTATGGCTACACCTTC
>TRBJ1-2|TRBV29-1|-|13|-
CSVRGPSHYGYTF
TGCAGCGTCCGGGGTCCCTCTCACTATGGCTACACCTTC
>TRBJ2-2|TRBV24-1|-|15|-
CATSDYRSVTGELFF
TGTGCCACCAGTGATTATCGCTCTGTCACCGGGGAGCTGTTTTTT
>TRBJ2-3|TRBV7-2|TRBD2|15|-
CASSSGLARTDTQYF
TGTGCCAGCAGCTCCGGACTAGCGCGCACAGATACGCAGTATTTT
>TRBJ1-2|TRBV6-5|TRBD1|14|-
CASSPSGGWYGYTF
TGTGCCAGCAGTCCCTCAGGGGGTTGGTATGGCTACACCTTC
>TRBJ2-5|TRBV6-2/TRBV6-3|TRBD1|15|once
CASNRRGQGEETQYF
TGTGCCAGCAATCGCAGGGGACAGGGCGAGGAGACCCAGTACTTC
>TRBJ1-5|TRBV9|-|13|-
CASSVRTGQPQHF
TGTGCCAGCAGCGTAAGGACGGGACAGCCCCAGCATTTT
>TRBJ2-3|TRBV4-3|TRBD1|17|-
CASSQSGTGGFTDTQYF
TGCGCCAGCAGCCAGTCGGGGACAGGGGGGTTCACAGATACGCAGTATTTT
>TRBJ2-7|TRBV9|TRBD1|12|-
CASSATGDEQYF
TGTGCCAGCAGCGCGACAGGGGACGAGCAGTACTTC
>TRBJ2-7|TRBV20-1|TRBD2|13|-
CSGKTSGPYEQYF
TGCAGTGGCAAGACTAGCGGTCCCTACGAGCAGTACTTC
>TRBJ2-7|TRBV27|-|15|once
CASSLVPVGKYEQYF
TGTGCCAGCAGTTTAGTACCCGTAGGCAAATACGAGCAGTACTTC
>TRBJ2-1|TRBV20-1|TRBD2|16|-
CSAPSSGRAKKDEQFF
TGCAGTGCTCCCTCTAGCGGGAGGGCCAAGAAGGATGAGCAGTTCTTC
>TRBJ2-7|TRBV29-1|TRBD2|14|-
CSVIAGLRPYEQYF
TGCAGCGTGATAGCGGGGCTTAGACCCTACGAGCAGTACTTC
>TRBJ2-2|TRBV9|TRBD2|17|-
CASSNRRLAPNTGELFF
TGTGCCAGCAGCAATCGACGACTAGCCCCGAACACCGGGGAGCTGTTTTTT
>TRBJ2-1|TRBV27|TRBD2|15|-
CASRGLVSPLGEQFF
TGTGCCAGCCGGGGACTAGTTAGCCCCCTGGGTGAGCAGTTCTTC
>TRBJ2-1|TRBV7-2|-|15|-
CASEDGGSTYNEQFF
TGTGCCAGCGAGGACGGGGGCTCCACCTACAATGAGCAGTTCTTC
>TRBJ1-2|TRBV11-2|-|14|-
CASSLKRPFEGYTF
TGTGCCAGCAGCTTAAAGAGGCCATTCGAGGGCTACACCTTC
>TRBJ2-7|TRBV29-1|TRBD1|13|once
CSALGQGAYEQYF
TGCAGCGCACTGGGACAGGGGGCCTACGAGCAGTACTTC
>TRBJ2-7|TRBV20-1|-|14|-
CSARDPGHAYEQYF
TGCAGTGCTAGAGATCCGGGACACGCCTACGAGCAGTACTTC
>TRBJ1-1|TRBV7-9|-|14|-
CASSPGAVNTEAFF
TGTGCCAGCAGCCCAGGGGCGGTGAACACTGAAGCTTTCTTT
>TRBJ1-1|TRBV29-1|TRBD1|13|-
CSGGTGMNTEAFF
TGCAGCGGGGGGACAGGGATGAACACTGAAGCTTTCTTT
>TRBJ2-7|TRBV12-3/TRBV12-4|-|13|-
CASSLGLTYGQYF
TGTGCCAGCAGTTTAGGACTAACCTACGGGCAGTACTTC
>TRBJ2-1|TRBV28|TRBD2|16|-
CASSLPLAGIYNEQFF
TGTGCCAGCAGTTTACCACTAGCGGGAATCTACAATGAGCAGTTCTTC
>TRBJ1-2|TRBV5-1|-|14|-
CASSLEGTNYGYTF
TGCGCCAGCAGCTTGGAGGGGACGAACTATGGCTACACCTTC
>TRBJ1-2|TRBV13|TRBD1|16|-
CASSLGGTGLLYGYTF
TGTGCCAGCAGCTTAGGGGGGACAGGCCTCCTATATGGCTACACCTTC
>TRBJ2-7|TRBV27|TRBD1|13|few
CASSLGQLYEQYF
TGTGCCAGCAGTTTGGGACAGCTCTACGAGCAGTACTTC
>TRBJ2-7|TRBV27|-|13|-
CASSLRALYEQYF
TGTGCCAGCAGTCTCCGGGCCCTCTACGAGCAGTACTTC
>TRBJ2-7|TRBV27|TRBD2|14|-
CASSSGLGTYEQYF
TGTGCCAGCAGTTCGGGACTAGGCACCTACGAGCAGTACTTC
>TRBJ1-5|TRBV27|-|14|once
CASSLDNAGQPQHF
TGTGCCAGCAGTTTGGACAACGCTGGTCAGCCCCAGCATTTT
>TRBJ1-4|TRBV13|-|13|-
CASSLQGNEKLFF
TGTGCCAGCAGCTTACAGGGGAATGAAAAACTGTTTTTT
>TRBJ2-7|TRBV20-1|-|13|-
CSASSGSSYEQYF
TGCAGTGCCAGCTCAGGGAGCTCCTACGAGCAGTACTTC
>TRBJ1-2|TRBV27|-|14|-
CASSISVPNYGYTF
TGTGCCAGCAGCATTTCGGTTCCTAACTATGGCTACACCTTC